A selection of T cell receptor beta chains follows, all from one sample in a study of T cell changes during pregnancy in multiple sclerosis. This table comes from immunoSEQ multiplex PCR, and its TCRdb copy is limited to in-frame clones, with some not included. The sample shows tens of thousands of clones, more than 90% of them seen only once. The sequences come from peripheral blood, collected in the third trimester of pregnancy. These receptors all come from a female donor with multiple sclerosis, enrolled in a pregnancy study. Both conserved end residues are part of each CDR3. A D gene is named only where the DNA matches it firmly. The size entry is marked missing in some rows and otherwise reads once, few, many or a size class.

TRBJ2-1	TRBV4-1	-	TRBD1	CASSTRDREINEQFF	TGCGCCAGCAGCACCCGGGACAGGGAAATCAATGAGCAGTTCTTC
TRBJ2-1	TRBV5-1	-	TRBD2	CASSQWGGEREQFF	TGCGCCAGCAGCCAATGGGGAGGGGAGCGTGAGCAGTTCTTC
TRBJ2-7	TRBV7-2	-	TRBD2	CASSTGTSGIYEQYF	TGTGCCAGCAGCACAGGGACTAGCGGGATTTACGAGCAGTACTTC
TRBJ1-1	TRBV9	-	TRBD1	CASSLGQGTEAFF	TGTGCCAGCAGCCTTGGACAGGGAACTGAAGCTTTCTTT
TRBJ2-7	TRBV19	-	-	CASSIGSISYEQYF	TGTGCCAGTAGTATAGGAAGCATCTCCTACGAGCAGTACTTC
TRBJ2-1	TRBV19	-	TRBD2	CASSIGVAGDYNEQFF	TGTGCCAGTAGTATAGGGGTAGCGGGAGACTACAATGAGCAGTTCTTC
TRBJ2-1	TRBV19	-	TRBD2	CASSTGLAAYNEQFF	TGTGCCAGTAGTACGGGACTAGCGGCCTACAATGAGCAGTTCTTC
TRBJ2-3	TRBV11-2	-	TRBD2	CASSRMTSGTDTQYF	TGTGCCAGCAGCCGAATGACTAGCGGCACAGATACGCAGTATTTT
TRBJ1-4	TRBV28	-	-	CASSPGGSTNEKLFF	TGTGCCAGCAGTCCCGGGGGGTCAACTAATGAAAAACTGTTTTTT
TRBJ2-5	TRBV7-7	-	-	CASSLGLGGETQYF	TGTGCCAGCAGCTTAGGGCTCGGGGGAGAGACCCAGTACTTC
TRBJ2-1	TRBV9	-	-	CASSVEEGEQFF	TGTGCCAGCAGCGTTGAGGAGGGTGAGCAGTTCTTC
TRBJ2-5	TRBV30	-	-	CAWSVGITTYQETQYF	TGTGCCTGGAGTGTTGGAATTACTACTTACCAAGAGACCCAGTACTTC
TRBJ2-2	TRBV28	-	-	CASRPTEGRTGELFF	TGTGCCAGCAGGCCGACCGAGGGTCGGACCGGGGAGCTGTTTTTT
TRBJ2-1	TRBV5-5	-	TRBD1	CASSLGQGVSYNEQFF	TGTGCCAGCAGCTTGGGCCAGGGGGTGTCCTACAATGAGCAGTTCTTC
TRBJ1-2	TRBV25-1	-	-	CASSDMTTDVNYGYTF	TGTGCCAGCAGTGACATGACGACAGATGTTAACTATGGCTACACCTTC
TRBJ2-3	TRBV5-4	-	-	CASSFRDSTDTQYF	TGTGCCAGCAGCTTCCGGGACTCCACAGATACGCAGTATTTT
TRBJ2-1	TRBV7-7	-	TRBD2	CASSLYSGVNEQFF	TGTGCCAGCAGCTTATACAGCGGGGTCAATGAGCAGTTCTTC
TRBJ2-3	TRBV4-3	-	-	CASSYKGADTQYF	TGCGCCAGCAGTTATAAAGGAGCAGATACGCAGTATTTT
TRBJ1-4	TRBV25-1	once	-	CASTTLGGHNEKLFF	TGTGCCAGCACCACCCTTGGGGGACACAATGAAAAACTGTTTTTT
TRBJ2-5	TRBV6-1	-	TRBD2	CASSSSTAGQETQYF	TGTGCCAGCAGTTCATCTACAGCGGGGCAAGAGACCCAGTACTTC
TRBJ2-3	TRBV9	-	-	CASSVGGRSSTDTQYF	TGTGCCAGCAGCGTAGGCGGCAGATCTAGCACAGATACGCAGTATTTT
TRBJ2-7	TRBV6-4	-	-	CASSDTSSSHEQYF	TGTGCCAGCAGTGACACCTCCTCTAGCCACGAGCAGTACTTC
TRBJ1-1	TRBV30	-	-	CAWNGQPVTEAFF	TGTGCCTGGAATGGACAGCCCGTGACTGAAGCTTTCTTT
TRBJ2-5	TRBV19	-	TRBD2	CASSIAGGFETQYF	TGTGCCAGTAGTATAGCCGGGGGGTTTGAGACCCAGTACTTC
TRBJ1-1	TRBV30	once	TRBD1	CAWSLPQGYGTEAFF	TGTGCCTGGAGCCTACCACAGGGGTATGGCACTGAAGCTTTCTTT
TRBJ1-1	TRBV19	-	TRBD1	CASSAYRGNTEAFF	TGTGCCAGTAGTGCTTACAGGGGGAACACTGAAGCTTTCTTT
TRBJ1-4	TRBV19	once	TRBD1	CASSSAGGKKLFF	TGTGCCAGTAGTTCGGCAGGGGGAAAGAAACTGTTTTTT
TRBJ2-3	TRBV5-4	once	-	CASSPQQGGRDTQYF	TGTGCCAGCAGCCCCCAGCAGGGGGGACGGGATACGCAGTATTTT
TRBJ2-7	TRBV28	-	TRBD1	CASIRTGQTYEQYF	TGTGCCAGCATCAGGACAGGGCAAACCTACGAGCAGTACTTC
TRBJ2-1	TRBV9	-	TRBD2	CASSVRVGGNYNEQFF	TGTGCCAGCAGCGTACGGGTCGGGGGGAATTACAATGAGCAGTTCTTC
TRBJ2-3	TRBV10-3	-	-	CAISELGAPTDTQYF	TGTGCCATCAGTGAGCTGGGGGCTCCCACAGATACGCAGTATTTT
TRBJ2-6	TRBV28	-	TRBD2	CASSTRLAGALSGANVLTF	TGTGCCAGCAGTACCCGACTAGCGGGAGCCCTCTCTGGGGCCAACGTCCTGACTTTC
TRBJ1-1	TRBV10-1	medium-sized	-	CASAKRGSTEAFF	TGCGCCAGCGCGAAAAGGGGCAGCACTGAAGCTTTCTTT
TRBJ2-1	TRBV4-1	-	TRBD1	CASSQDQGRGRNEQFF	TGCGCCAGCAGCCAAGATCAGGGCAGGGGGCGGAATGAGCAGTTCTTC
TRBJ1-1	TRBV28	-	TRBD1	CAIASGTGVFGAFF	TGTGCCATCGCCTCCGGGACAGGGGTTTTTGGAGCTTTCTTT
TRBJ1-2	TRBV4-2	-	-	CASSQEGVLTEIYYGYTF	TGTGCCAGCAGCCAAGAGGGTGTTTTAACAGAAATTTACTATGGCTACACCTTC
TRBJ1-1	TRBV10-3	-	-	CASGRTMNTEAFF	TGTGCCTCCGGGAGGACCATGAACACTGAAGCTTTCTTT
TRBJ2-7	TRBV6-5	-	TRBD2	CASSYSTGGGREQYF	TGTGCCAGCAGTTACTCGACGGGAGGGGGTAGAGAGCAGTACTTC
TRBJ1-4	TRBV27	-	-	CASRPQGKNEKLFF	TGTGCCAGCAGACCCCAGGGGAAGAATGAAAAACTGTTTTTT
TRBJ2-1	TRBV25-1	-	-	CASSATIQGLSSYNEQFF	TGTGCCAGCAGTGCGACTATCCAGGGACTTAGCTCCTACAATGAGCAGTTCTTC
TRBJ1-1	TRBV6-5	-	TRBD1	CASSISRGRTEAFF	TGTGCCAGCAGTATTTCCAGGGGGCGCACTGAAGCTTTCTTT
TRBJ2-7	TRBV7-6	-	-	CASSLKRDYEQYF	TGTGCCAGCAGCTTAAAACGGGACTACGAGCAGTACTTC
TRBJ2-3	TRBV10-1	few	TRBD2	CASNGGRADTQYF	TGCGCCAGCAACGGAGGGAGGGCAGATACGCAGTATTTT
TRBJ1-2	TRBV19	-	TRBD1	CASSDRGSSNYGYTF	TGTGCCAGTAGCGACAGGGGCAGTTCTAACTATGGCTACACCTTC
TRBJ1-2	TRBV7-9	-	-	CASSSRQLANYGYTF	TGTGCCAGCAGCTCTCGACAGCTAGCTAACTATGGCTACACCTTC
TRBJ2-3	TRBV7-3	-	-	CASSLLGPTQTDTQYF	TGTGCCAGCAGCTTACTTGGGCCGACCCAAACAGATACGCAGTATTTT
TRBJ1-3	TRBV7-8	few	-	CASSLHLSGAGNTIYF	TGTGCCAGCAGCTTACACCTTTCGGGAGCTGGAAACACCATATATTTT
TRBJ2-2	TRBV7-2	-	TRBD1	CASSRTGVGTGELFF	TGTGCCAGCAGCCGGACAGGGGTCGGCACCGGGGAGCTGTTTTTT